This T cell receptor (beta chain) was identified during a study of blood T cell repertoires in COVID-19. Authors' processing steps: Estimated nucleated cell counts came from reference gene primer amplification. Sequenced by immunoSEQ multiplex PCR; TCRdb stores in-frame clones only, minus some. V, J and clone size are taken as reported in that table, and D and trimming were inferred from the DNA itself. The data show roughly 100,000 clones, 78% seen once. This clone was seen more than once but under ten times. The germline V gene encodes CDR1 MNHEY and CDR2 SVGAGI. V was pared by 6 bases and J by 10 bases, with 7 bases of the junction left unmatched. The CDR3 is 13 residues long.

The TCR originated in a man aged 55-75 years with active or convalescent COVID-19. This chain joins TRBV6-5 and TRBJ1-4; 8 bases are a match to TRBD1. Sequenced: peripheral blood. The CDR3 DNA is TGTGCCAGCAGCTTCTTTGACAGGGGAAAACTGTTTTTT. This gives the protein CASSFFDRGKLFF.